Each of the 14 T cell receptor beta chains below was sequenced from the same sample in a study of blood T cell repertoires in COVID-19 (dated by TCRdb to about 2020). Library generation was performed with the immunoSEQ multiplex PCR assay. TCRdb obtained this table from immuneACCESS and retained in-frame rearrangements with V and J assigned. These tables miss some clones; where compared with another copy, unresolved V genes account for less than half of the shortfall, and the remainder is unexplained. Counted in this sample were tens of thousands of clones; about 90% of them appeared once. Jointly, the top ten make up around 8.3% of the sample. Sequenced input: peripheral blood. The receptors here all came from a human donor with active COVID-19. The donor label of this sample is uncertain.

The chain is built from TRBV7-2 and TRBJ2-7; 10 positions agree with TRBD1. Germline-derived CDR1 and CDR2 are SGHTA and FQGNSA. The CDR3 has 17 residues. With 2 bases clipped from V and 3 bases from J, the junction kept 10 bases outside the gene matches. CDR3 DNA: TGTGCCAGCAGCTTATGGGGAAGACAGGGGGCGCTCTACGAGCAGTACTTC. This codes for CASSLWGRQGALYEQYF. Complete variable domain (other parts from reference TRBV7-2 and TRBJ2-7): GAGVSQSPSNKVTEKGKDVELRCDPISGHTALYWYRQSLGQGLEFLIYFQGNSAPDKSGLPSDRFSAERTGGSVSTLTIQRTQQEDSAVYLCASSLWGRQGALYEQYFGPGTRLTVT.

The chain recombines TRBV5-1 with TRBJ2-1, with 9 positions matching TRBD2. The CDR3 contains 13 residues. Germline trimming cut 5 bases from V and 7 bases from J; bases unmatched to any gene: 4. Germline V gene data show CDR1 as SGHRS and CDR2 as YFSETQ. CDR3 nucleotide sequence: TGCGCCAGCAGACTGGGACTAGCTAATGAGCAGTTCTTC. This codes for CASRLGLANEQFF.

This clone was observed a single time. The chain employs TRBV7-2 and TRBJ2-2; no clear D. V was pared by 1 base and J by 2 bases, with 8 bases between. The CDR3 sequence is 15 residues long. Germline values: CDR1 SGHTA, CDR2 FQGNSA. CDR3 bases: TGTGCCAGCAGCTTAGTTACAGCCAACACCGGGGAGCTGTTTTTT. Encoded protein: CASSLVTANTGELFF. The complete variable domain, with remaining parts taken from reference TRBV7-2 and TRBJ2-2, reads GAGVSQSPSNKVTEKGKDVELRCDPISGHTALYWYRQSLGQGLEFLIYFQGNSAPDKSGLPSDRFSAERTGGSVSTLTIQRTQQEDSAVYLCASSLVTANTGELFFGEGSRLTVL.

J is TRBJ1-2 and V is TRBV3-1 (or the pseudogene TRBV3-2); 10 bases map to TRBD1. The CDR3 is 12 amino acids. Germline V gene lookup returns CDR1 LGHDT and CDR2 YNNKEL (reference sequence). Losses at the gene ends were 6 bases for V and 6 bases for J; bases not matched to a gene: 1. As DNA, the CDR3 is TGTGCCAGCAGGGGACAGGGGAATGGCTACACCTTC. It codes for CASRGQGNGYTF.

The chain links TRBV7-8 to TRBJ1-5; a possible D gene is TRBD1 (5 bases). V shed 1 base and J shed 1 base, with 11 bases lying between them. Germline-derived CDR1 and CDR2 are SGHVS and FQNEAQ. The CDR3 is made up of 16 amino acids. The CDR3 DNA reads TGTGCCAGCAGCTTAGTGGGGCAAGGGAGCAATCAGCCCCAGCATTTT. Its translation: CASSLVGQGSNQPQHF.

This sequence joins TRBV7-9 and TRBJ2-3; 9 bases map to TRBD1. CDR1 and CDR2 from the germline V gene are SEHNR and FQNEAQ (reference sequence). V was pared by 6 bases and J by 10 bases, with 8 bases of the junction left unmatched. This CDR3 region has 13 residues. The CDR3 sequence is CASSLGGQGPQYF. The CDR3 nucleotides are TGTGCCAGCAGTCTGGGGGGACAGGGACCGCAGTATTTT.

The genes are TRBV6-2 or TRBV6-3 and TRBJ2-1; 10 bases agree with TRBD1. The CDR3 totals 14 residues. Germline assignment: CDR1 MNHEY and CDR2 SVGEGT. J was trimmed by 8 bases and V by 2 bases; bases with no gene match: 3. CDR3 coding DNA: TGTGCCAGCAGTTACGGGACAGGGGAGGATGAGCAGTTCTTC. This encodes CASSYGTGEDEQFF.

The chain links TRBV7-6 to TRBJ1-3, with D unclear. This CDR3 spans 17 amino acids. Per germline, CDR1 SGHVS and CDR2 FNYEAQ. V lost 2 bases and J lost 0, with 14 bases in between. The chain's CDR3 is CASSLLGSRLSGNTIYF. For the CDR3, the DNA is TGTGCCAGCAGCTTACTTGGGTCCAGGCTCTCTGGAAACACCATATATTTT. Together with reference TRBV7-6 and TRBJ1-3, the CDR3 gives the full variable domain: GAGVSQSPRYKVTKRGQDVALRCDPISGHVSLYWYRQALGQGPEFLTYFNYEAQQDKSGLPNDRFSAERPEGSISTLTIQRTEQRDSAMYRCASSLLGSRLSGNTIYFGEGSWLTVV.

This clone occurred once. The gene calls are TRBV5-3 and TRBJ1-5; D gene uncertain. TRBV5-3 qualifies as an ORF whose function is uncertain. There are 15 residues in the CDR3. V was pared by 4 bases and J by 1 base, with 12 bases between. CDR3 residues: CARSRTTESNQPQHF. CDR3 DNA: TGTGCCAGAAGCCGAACCACAGAAAGCAATCAGCCCCAGCATTTT.

The chain joins TRBV30 to TRBJ2-1, with D possibly matching TRBD2 (6 bases). The germline V gene has CDR1 GTSNPN and CDR2 SVGIG (reference sequence). V lost 4 bases to trimming and J lost 10 bases, with 26 bases between them. The length of the CDR3 is 16 residues. The CDR3 DNA reads as TGTGCCTGGAATTTAGGAACGGCGGGGTTAGGTAGGGAGCAGTTCTTC. Translated, it gives CAWNLGTAGLGREQFF.

This chain connects TRBV7-9 to TRBJ1-2; D perhaps matches TRBD1 (5 bases). The CDR3 has 13 residues. The ends were cut back, 6 bases at V and 0 bases at J, with 8 bases in the middle. Germline CDR1 reads SEHNR; CDR2 reads FQNEAQ (reference sequence). CDR3 amino acids: CASRDSSNYGYTF. DNA of the CDR3: TGTGCCAGCAGAGACAGTTCTAACTATGGCTACACCTTC.

The V call is TRBV6-1, the J call TRBJ2-1; TRBD2 matches 11 bases. This CDR3 comprises 15 residues. Germline trimming cut 1 base from V and 6 bases from J; bases unmatched to any gene: 2. Germline-derived CDR1 and CDR2 are MNHNS and SASEGT. The CDR3 spells CASSEVGLAANEQFF. In DNA form, the CDR3 reads TGTGCCAGCAGTGAAGTGGGACTAGCGGCCAATGAGCAGTTCTTC.

The CDR3 nucleotides read TGCGCCAGCAGCTTTAGCGGGGGGGAACAAGAGACCCAGTACTTC. It specifies CASSFSGGEQETQYF. The chain joins TRBV5-1 to TRBJ2-5; 11 bases agree with TRBD2. V shed 2 bases, J shed 2 bases, and the junction held 2 bases outside the gene matches. Germline V gene sequence: CDR1 SGHRS, CDR2 YFSETQ. The CDR3 length is 15 residues.

The V and J genes are TRBV7-9 and TRBJ1-4; D is perhaps TRBD1 (5 bases). The CDR3 length is 16 residues. V lost 0 bases to trimming and J lost 7 bases, with 15 bases between them. In germline, CDR1 is SEHNR, CDR2 FQNEAQ (reference sequence). CDR3 DNA sequence: TGTGCCAGCAGCTTAGCGCTCGGGGGGAGCGGTGAAAAACTGTTTTTT. Its protein is CASSLALGGSGEKLFF.